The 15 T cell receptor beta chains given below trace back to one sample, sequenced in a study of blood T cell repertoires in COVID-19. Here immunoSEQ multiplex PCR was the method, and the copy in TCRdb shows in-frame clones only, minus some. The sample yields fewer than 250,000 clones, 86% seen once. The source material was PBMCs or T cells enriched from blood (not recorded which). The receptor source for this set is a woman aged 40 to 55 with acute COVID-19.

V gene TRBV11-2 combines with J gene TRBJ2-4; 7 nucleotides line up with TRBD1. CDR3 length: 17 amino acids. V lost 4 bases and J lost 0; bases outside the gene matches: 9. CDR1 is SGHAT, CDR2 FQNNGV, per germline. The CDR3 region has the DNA TGTGCCAGCAGCTCCGCTAGGGGGCCACTAGCCAAAAACATTCAGTACTTC. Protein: CASSSARGPLAKNIQYF.

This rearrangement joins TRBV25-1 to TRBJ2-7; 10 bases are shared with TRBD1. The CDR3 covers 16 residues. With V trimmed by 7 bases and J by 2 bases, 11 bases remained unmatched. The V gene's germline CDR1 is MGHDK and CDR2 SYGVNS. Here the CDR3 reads CASTIRRDRGPYEQYF. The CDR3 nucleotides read TGTGCCAGCACCATAAGGAGGGACAGGGGTCCCTACGAGCAGTACTTC.

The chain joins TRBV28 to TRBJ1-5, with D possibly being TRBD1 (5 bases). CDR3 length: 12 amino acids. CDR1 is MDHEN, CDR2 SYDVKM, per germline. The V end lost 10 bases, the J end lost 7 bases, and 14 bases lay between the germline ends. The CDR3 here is CATRGTGQPQHF. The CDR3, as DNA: TGTGCCACAAGAGGGACTGGCCAGCCCCAGCATTTT.

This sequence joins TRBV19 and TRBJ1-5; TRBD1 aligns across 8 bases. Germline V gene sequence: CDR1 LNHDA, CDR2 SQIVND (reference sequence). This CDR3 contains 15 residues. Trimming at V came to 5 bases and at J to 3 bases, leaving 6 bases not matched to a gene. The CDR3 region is CASSVGTGPNQPQHF. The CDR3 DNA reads TGTGCCAGTAGTGTTGGGACAGGCCCCAATCAGCCCCAGCATTTT. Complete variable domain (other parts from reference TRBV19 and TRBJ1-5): DGGITQSPKYLFRKEGQNVTLSCEQNLNHDAMYWYRQDPGQGLRLIYYSQIVNDFQKGDIAEGYSVSREKKESFPLTVTSAQKNPTAFYLCASSVGTGPNQPQHFGDGTRLSIL.

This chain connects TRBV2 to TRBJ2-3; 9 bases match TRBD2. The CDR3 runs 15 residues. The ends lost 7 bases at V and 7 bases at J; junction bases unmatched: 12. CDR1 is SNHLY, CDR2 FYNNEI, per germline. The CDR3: CASTGSSGALYTQYF. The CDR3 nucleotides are TGTGCCAGCACGGGGTCTAGCGGGGCTCTTTATACGCAGTATTTT.

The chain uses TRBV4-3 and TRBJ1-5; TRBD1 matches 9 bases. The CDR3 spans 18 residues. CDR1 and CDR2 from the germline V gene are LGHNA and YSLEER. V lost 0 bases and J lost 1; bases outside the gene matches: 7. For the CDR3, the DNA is TGCGCCAGCAGCCAAGATGTAGGGACAGGGCTGAGCAATCAGCCCCAGCATTTT. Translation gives CASSQDVGTGLSNQPQHF.

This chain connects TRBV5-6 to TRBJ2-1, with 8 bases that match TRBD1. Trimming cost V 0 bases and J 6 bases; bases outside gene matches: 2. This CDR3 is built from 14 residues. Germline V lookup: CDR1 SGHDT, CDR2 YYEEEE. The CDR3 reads CASSLGTGINEQFF. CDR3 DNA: TGTGCCAGCAGCTTGGGGACAGGGATCAATGAGCAGTTCTTC.

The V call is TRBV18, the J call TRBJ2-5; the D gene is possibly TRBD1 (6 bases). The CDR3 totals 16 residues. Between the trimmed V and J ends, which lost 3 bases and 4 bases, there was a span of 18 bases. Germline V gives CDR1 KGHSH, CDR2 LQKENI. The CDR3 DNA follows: TGTGCCAGCTCACCCACGACAGGAAAAGGGGGAGAGACCCAGTACTTC. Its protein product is CASSPTTGKGGETQYF. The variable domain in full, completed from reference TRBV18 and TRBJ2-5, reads NAGVMQNPRHLVRRRGQEARLRCSPMKGHSHVYWYRQLPEEGLKFMVYLQKENIIDESGMPKERFSAEFPKEGPSILRIQQVVRGDSAAYFCASSPTTGKGGETQYFGPGTRLLVL.

The CDR3 DNA reads TGTGCCAGCAGATCTACTAGCGGGAGTGCCGGGGAGCTGTTTTTT. Amino acids: CASRSTSGSAGELFF. This chain joins TRBV2 and TRBJ2-2; TRBD2 aligns across 11 bases. Germline assignment: CDR1 SNHLY and CDR2 FYNNEI. J was trimmed by 6 bases and V by 6 bases; bases with no gene match: 6. The CDR3 contains 15 residues.

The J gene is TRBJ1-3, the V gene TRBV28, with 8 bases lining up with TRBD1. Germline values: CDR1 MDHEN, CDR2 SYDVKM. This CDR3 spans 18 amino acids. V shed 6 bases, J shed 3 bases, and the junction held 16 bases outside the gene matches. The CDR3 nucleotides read TGTGCCAGCAGCCAACCGGGGAAGCAGGGGGCAGGTGGAAACACCATATATTTT. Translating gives CASSQPGKQGAGGNTIYF.

Here the CDR3 reads CASSPRTSGSRAGELFF. The DNA of the CDR3 is TGTGCCAGCAGCCCCCGCACTAGCGGGAGTAGGGCCGGGGAGCTGTTTTTT. The chain joins TRBV7-3 to TRBJ2-2; 11 bases are shared with TRBD2. CDR1 is SGHTA and CDR2 is FQGTGA in the germline V gene. The CDR3 covers 17 residues. The junction had 11 bases not matched to a gene; V was cut back by 5 bases and J by 6 bases.

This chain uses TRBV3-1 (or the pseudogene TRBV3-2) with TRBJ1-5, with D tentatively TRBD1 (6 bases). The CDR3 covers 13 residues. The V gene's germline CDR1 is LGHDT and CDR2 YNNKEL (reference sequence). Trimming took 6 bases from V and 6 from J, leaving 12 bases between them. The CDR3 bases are TGTGCCAGCAGTCGGGGGGGCAGTCAGCCCCAGCATTTT. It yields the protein CASSRGGSQPQHF.

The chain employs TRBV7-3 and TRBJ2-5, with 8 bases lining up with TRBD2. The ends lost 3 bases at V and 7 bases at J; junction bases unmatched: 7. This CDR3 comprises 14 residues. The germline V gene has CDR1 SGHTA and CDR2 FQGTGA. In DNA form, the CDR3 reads TGTGCCAGCAGCTTTTCAGCGGGAGCGGTGACCCAGTACTTC. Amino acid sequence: CASSFSAGAVTQYF.

The CDR3 region has the DNA TGTGCCACCGAGGACAGGGGCGAGCTGTTTTTT. Translation: CATEDRGELFF. The chain is built from TRBV24-1 and TRBJ2-2; TRBD1 aligns across 9 bases. Looked up from germline, CDR1 is KGHDR and CDR2 is SFDVKD. With V trimmed by 9 bases and J by 11 bases, 3 bases remained unmatched. The CDR3 has 11 amino acids.

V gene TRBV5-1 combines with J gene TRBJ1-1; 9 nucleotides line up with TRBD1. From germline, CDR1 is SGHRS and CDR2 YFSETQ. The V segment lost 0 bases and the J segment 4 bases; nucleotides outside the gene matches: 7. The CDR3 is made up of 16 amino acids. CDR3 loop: CASSLVGQGRGTEAFF. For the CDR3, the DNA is TGCGCCAGCAGCTTGGTGGGACAGGGCCGAGGCACTGAAGCTTTCTTT.